These 13 T cell receptor beta chains were sequenced from one sample in a study of blood T cells in healthy people across ages. A J-beta primer mix and a sample-barcoded 5' primer were used in a second PCR of roughly 6 to 12 cycles. Via MiXCR, TCRdb re-called the 5' RACE reads, giving one row per CDR3 protein. The data show some 1.8 million distinct CDR3 sequences, about two fifths seen once. The material sequenced was blood. These receptors were taken from a human donor in good health.

V and J are TRBV6-2 or TRBV6-3 and TRBJ1-5; D remains ambiguous. The ends were cut back, 6 bases at V and 2 bases at J, with 5 bases in the middle. Germline CDR1 is MNHEY and CDR2 is SVGEGT. The CDR3 is 12 amino acids. CDR3 loop: CASRLGNQPQHF. CDR3 DNA sequence: TGTGCCAGCAGGTTGGGCAATCAGCCCCAGCATTTT.

This chain joins TRBV7-2 and TRBJ2-1; tentatively, D is TRBD2 (5 bases). The DNA end lines up better with TRBJ2-7; the J call may be wrong. Germline assignment: CDR1 SGHTA and CDR2 FQGNSA. The CDR3 covers 13 residues. CDR3 amino acids: CASRASTYNEQYF. CDR3 nucleotide sequence: TGTGCCAGCAGAGCTAGCACCTACAATGAGCAGTACTTC.

The chain carries TRBV7-2 and TRBJ2-1; no firm D call. With 4 bases removed from V and 0 bases from J, the gap between germline ends came to 10 bases. Per germline, CDR1 SGHTA and CDR2 FQGNSA. The CDR3 extends over 15 amino acids. The CDR3 coding sequence is TGTGCCAGCAGCTCCCGGTTTGGCTCCTACAATGAGCAGTTCTTC. Encoded protein: CASSSRFGSYNEQFF.

The chain employs TRBV6-2 or TRBV6-3 and TRBJ2-5; a weak D match, TRBD2 (6 bases). Looked up from germline, CDR1 is MNHEY and CDR2 is SVGEGT. With 7 bases removed from V and 4 bases from J, the gap between germline ends came to 13 bases. This CDR3 comprises 13 residues. CDR3 residues: CASTEQLAETQYF. The CDR3, as DNA: TGTGCCAGCACGGAGCAACTAGCAGAGACCCAGTACTTC.

V usage is TRBV10-3 and J usage is TRBJ2-5; 8 bases agree with TRBD1. Germline V CDR1 and CDR2: ENHRY, SYGVKD. V lost 3 bases to trimming and J lost 0 bases; unmatched junction nucleotides: 3. The length of the CDR3 is 15 residues. The CDR3 spells CAISDRTGYQETQYF. CDR3 in DNA: TGTGCCATCAGTGATAGGACAGGGTACCAAGAGACCCAGTACTTC.

This clonotype was found a few times. The chain links TRBV27 to TRBJ1-6; D uncertain. Germline V gene lookup returns CDR1 MNHEY and CDR2 SMNVEV (reference sequence). V was shortened by 0 bases and J by 9 bases, with 6 bases between the two germline ends. This CDR3 contains 13 residues. CDR3 protein: CASSLSISSPLHF. The CDR3 region has the DNA TGTGCCAGCAGTTTATCCATTAGTTCACCCCTCCACTTT.

The rearrangement uses TRBV9 and TRBJ2-1; D may be TRBD2 (6 bases). The V end lost 3 bases, the J end lost 9 bases, and 10 bases lay between the germline ends. The CDR3 is made up of 12 amino acids. Looked up from germline, CDR1 is SGDLS and CDR2 is YYNGEE. CDR3 region: CASSATSSEQFF. The CDR3 DNA reads TGTGCCAGCAGCGCAACTAGCTCTGAGCAGTTCTTC. The full variable domain, in which reference TRBV9 and TRBJ2-1 provide the parts outside the CDR3, is DSGVTQTPKHLITATGQRVTLRCSPRSGDLSVYWYQQSLDQGLQFLIQYYNGEERAKGNILERFSAQQFPDLHSELNLSSLELGDSALYFCASSATSSEQFFGPGTRLTVL.

There are a few counts of this clonotype. The V and J genes are TRBV5-1 and TRBJ1-2; D is unclear. Germline assignment: CDR1 SGHRS and CDR2 YFSETQ. The CDR3 runs 13 residues. V gave up 4 bases and J gave up 0 bases, with 7 bases separating them. The CDR3 nucleotides are TGCGCCAGCAGCGGGAATGCTAACTATGGCTACACCTTC. It translates to CASSGNANYGYTF.

This clonotype was observed many times. The germline gene is not matched at one end of the junction; a read error may be the cause. This chain links TRBV5-1 with TRBJ2-1, with a weak D call TRBD2 (6 bases). Looked up from germline, CDR1 is SGHRS and CDR2 is YFSETQ. The CDR3 is 14 residues long. This CDR3 is CASSFGSSYNEQFF. CDR3 DNA sequence: TGTGCCAGCAGTTTCGGGAGTTCCTACAATGAGCAGTTCTTC.

The genes are TRBV12-3 or TRBV12-4 and TRBJ1-2; 7 bases are shared with TRBD1. This CDR3 has 13 residues. V gave up 6 bases and J gave up 5 bases; unmatched junction bases: 6. CDR3 DNA sequence: TGTGCCAGCAGCATACAGGGGCCGTATGGCTACACCTTC. Translated, it gives CASSIQGPYGYTF.

This clonotype was seen more than once but under ten times. The CDR3, as DNA: TGTGCCAGCAGCAAAGAGGGACAGGCCTCCGGGGAGCTGTTTTTT. Residues: CASSKEGQASGELFF. This chain links TRBV21-1 with TRBJ2-2; TRBD1 is taken as the D call from the table, unchecked against the DNA. TRBV21-1 is listed as a pseudogene. The CDR3 is 15 amino acids.

The rearrangement uses TRBV29-1 and TRBJ2-7; 7 bases line up with TRBD2. The CDR3 has 15 amino acids. V shed 4 bases and J 3 bases; nucleotides not matched to a gene: 12. Germline V lookup: CDR1 SQVTM, CDR2 ANQGSEA. The CDR3 nucleotides are TGCAGCGTTGGGGAGGGTAGGTGGGGGGACTACGAGCAGTACTTC. Protein sequence: CSVGEGRWGDYEQYF.

In this sample, this clonotype turned up a few times. V and J are TRBV7-9 and TRBJ1-2; the D is unclear. The CDR3 sequence is 15 residues long. V was pared by 3 bases and J by 2 bases, with 13 bases between. Germline V gene lookup returns CDR1 SEHNR and CDR2 FQNEAQ (reference sequence). CDR3 residues: CASSFEADLNYGYTF. The CDR3 bases are TGTGCCAGCAGCTTTGAGGCGGACCTAAACTATGGCTACACCTTC.